This T cell receptor beta chain came from a study of blood T cell repertoires in COVID-19 (TCRdb year 2020). Study-wide context: Collaborator samples came from the United States, Italy and Spain and covered acute and convalescent phases of COVID-19. The material from the prospective study consisted of cDNA or gDNA derived from T cells, B-cell-depleted T cells, or PBMCs. Subjects who had been exposed to COVID-19, were actively infected with it, or had recovered from it provided the deeply sampled blood TCRbeta repertoires that made up the dataset. The repertoires were released in a freely available public database intended as a resource for research on the immune response to SARS-CoV-2. The samples were drawn from two sources: the first 160 participants of the ongoing ImmuneRACE study, and some 1,300 subjects contributed by 6 global collaborators. The sample metadata nearly always contained a de-identified subject ID, COVID-19 status, age in years and sex. Where available, HLA class I and class II types were taken from metadata supplied by the sample provider and were not determined by assay-based typing.

The CDR3 runs 14 residues from the cysteine to the phenylalanine. The CDR3 DNA has 42 bases and is translated from base 1. According to the germline V gene (reference sequence), CDR1 reads LGHDT and CDR2 reads YNNKEL. V is pared back by 1 base and J by 9 bases, with 13 bases lying between the germline termini. Results and caveats for the whole study, not just this receptor: The amount of clinical and demographic metadata varied by source and participant and was provided uncurated.

Collaborating institutions collected whole blood in K2EDTA tubes following their own protocols. For TCRbeta analysis, collaborator samples were shipped as frozen whole blood, as isolated PBMCs, or as DNA extracted from either sample type. To note about this clone: Its binding antigen is unknown. Base qualities are missing; no much larger clone stands one base away.

The immunoSEQ Assay, a bias-controlled multiplex PCR, was used to amplify TCRbeta CDR3 regions from genomic DNA. In the source study's methods: Nucleated cell counts per sample were estimated from amplification of reference gene primers within the assay. To quantify the absolute abundance of each unique TCRbeta CDR3 rearrangement, sequence reads were collapsed and filtered. Productive Simpson clonality was computed per sample as the square root of Simpson's diversity index over productive rearrangements. The table was pulled from immuneACCESS by TCRdb, which kept in-frame rearrangements only. Such tables lose some clones; where checked, under half of the loss comes from unresolved V genes, and the rest has no known cause. From that table come the V and J calls and clone size; the DNA was used to work out D and trimming. The sample profile shows about 98,000 clones; 70% to 90% of them were found once. The ten largest clones represent over 9.5% of the sample.

This TCR derives from a man aged 35 to 55 with active or convalescent COVID-19. The receptor chain draws on TRBV3-1 (or the pseudogene TRBV3-2) and TRBJ1-5, with no reliable assignment of the D segment. Input material: peripheral blood. The CDR3 corresponds to CASSQGGGARPQHF. The DNA sequence reads TGTGCCAGCAGCCAAGGAGGCGGTGCAAGGCCCCAGCATTTT.